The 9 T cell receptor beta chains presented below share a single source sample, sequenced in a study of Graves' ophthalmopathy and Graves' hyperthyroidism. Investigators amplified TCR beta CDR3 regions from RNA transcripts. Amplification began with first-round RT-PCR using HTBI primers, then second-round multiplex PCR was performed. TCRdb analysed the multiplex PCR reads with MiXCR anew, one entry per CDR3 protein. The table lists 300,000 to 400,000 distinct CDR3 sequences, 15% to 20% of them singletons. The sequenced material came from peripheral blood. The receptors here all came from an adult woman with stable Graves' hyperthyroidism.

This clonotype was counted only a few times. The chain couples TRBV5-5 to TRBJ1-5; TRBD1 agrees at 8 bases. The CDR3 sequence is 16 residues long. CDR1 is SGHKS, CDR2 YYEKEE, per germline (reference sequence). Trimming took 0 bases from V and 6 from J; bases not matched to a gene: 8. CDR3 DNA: TGTGCCAGCAGCTTGGCGACAGGGGCTTCAGGTCAGCCCCAGCATTTT. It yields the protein CASSLATGASGQPQHF.

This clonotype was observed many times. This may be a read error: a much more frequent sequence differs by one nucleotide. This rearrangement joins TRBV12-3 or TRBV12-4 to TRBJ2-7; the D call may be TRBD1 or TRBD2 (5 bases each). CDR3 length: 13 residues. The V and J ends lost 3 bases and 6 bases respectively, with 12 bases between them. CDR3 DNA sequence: TGTGCCAGCAGTTTCGCCGGGACCTGCGAGCAGTACTTC. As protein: CASSFAGTCEQYF.

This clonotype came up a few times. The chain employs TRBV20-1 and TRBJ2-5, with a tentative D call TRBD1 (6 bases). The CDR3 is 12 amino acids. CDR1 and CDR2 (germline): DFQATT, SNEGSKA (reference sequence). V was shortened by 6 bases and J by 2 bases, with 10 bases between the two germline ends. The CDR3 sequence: CSALGHQETQYF. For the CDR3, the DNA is TGCAGTGCCCTGGGACATCAAGAGACCCAGTACTTC.

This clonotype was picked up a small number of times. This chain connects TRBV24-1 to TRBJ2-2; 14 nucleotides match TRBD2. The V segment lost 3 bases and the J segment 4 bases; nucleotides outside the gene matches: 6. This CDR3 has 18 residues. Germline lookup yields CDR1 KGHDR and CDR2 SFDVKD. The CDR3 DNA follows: TGTGCCACCAGTGATATGGGACTAGCGGGAGATAGCACCGGGGAGCTGTTTTTT. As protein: CATSDMGLAGDSTGELFF.

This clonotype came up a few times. Here the CDR3 DNA reads TGTGCCACCCAAGAACTCGGGACATTAGGCGAGCAGTACTTC. Protein sequence: CATQELGTLGEQYF. The chain is built from TRBV2 and TRBJ2-7; a possible D gene is TRBD1 (6 bases). V lost 10 bases and J 6 bases, leaving 22 bases between the germline ends. In germline, CDR1 is SNHLY, CDR2 FYNNEI. CDR3 length: 14 residues.

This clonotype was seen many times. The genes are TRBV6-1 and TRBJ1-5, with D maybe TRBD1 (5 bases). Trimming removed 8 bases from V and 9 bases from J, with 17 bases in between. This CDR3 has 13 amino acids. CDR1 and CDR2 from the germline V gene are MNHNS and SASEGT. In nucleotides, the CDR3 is TGTGCCAGCCGACAGTACGACCAGGGGCCCCAGCATTTT. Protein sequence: CASRQYDQGPQHF.

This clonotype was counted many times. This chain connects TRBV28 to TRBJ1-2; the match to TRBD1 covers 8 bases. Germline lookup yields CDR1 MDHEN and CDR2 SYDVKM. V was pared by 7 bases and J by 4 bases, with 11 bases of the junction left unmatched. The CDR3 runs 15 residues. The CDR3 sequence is CASTTEAGGFYGYTF. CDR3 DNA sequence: TGTGCCAGCACCACTGAGGCAGGGGGCTTCTATGGCTACACCTTC.

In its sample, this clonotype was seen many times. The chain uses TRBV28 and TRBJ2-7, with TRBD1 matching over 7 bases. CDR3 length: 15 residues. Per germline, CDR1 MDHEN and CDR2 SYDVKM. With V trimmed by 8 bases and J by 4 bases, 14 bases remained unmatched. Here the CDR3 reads CASASPGGAKYEQYF. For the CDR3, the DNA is TGTGCCAGCGCAAGCCCAGGGGGAGCGAAATACGAGCAGTACTTC.

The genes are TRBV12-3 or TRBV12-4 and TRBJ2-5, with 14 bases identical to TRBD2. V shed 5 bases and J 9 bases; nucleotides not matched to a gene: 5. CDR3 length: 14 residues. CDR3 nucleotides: TGTGCCAGCAGTCCGGGACTAGCGGGGGAGGCCCAGTACTTC. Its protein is CASSPGLAGEAQYF.